These 25 T cell receptor beta chains were all obtained from the same sample, sequenced in a study of high-grade serous ovarian cancer treatment subgroups. The assay was immunoSEQ multiplex PCR, and TCRdb's table has in-frame clones only and misses some. This sample has about 36,000 clones, with roughly 83% found just once. The tumor samples were collected prior to definitive surgery or chemotherapy. Sequencing was performed on tumor tissue. These receptor sequences come from a human donor with high-grade serous ovarian cancer.

J is TRBJ1-2 and V is TRBV27; D is perhaps TRBD1 (5 bases). Trimming removed 8 bases from V and 5 bases from J, with 12 bases in between. CDR1 and CDR2 (germline): MNHEY, SMNVEV (reference sequence). This CDR3 is 12 amino acids long. The CDR3 here is CASYRRGYGYTF. CDR3 nucleotide sequence: TGTGCCAGCTACCGCCGGGGGTATGGCTACACCTTC.

V usage is TRBV7-2 and J usage is TRBJ1-1, with a possible D match to TRBD1 (6 bases). Trimming removed 5 bases from V and 2 bases from J, with 18 bases in between. Germline CDR1 is SGHTA and CDR2 is FQGNSA. The CDR3 covers 16 residues. CDR3 residues: CASSRRGGGANTEAFF. CDR3 nucleotides: TGTGCCAGCAGCAGGCGAGGGGGGGGCGCCAACACTGAAGCTTTCTTT.

The chain carries TRBV15 and TRBJ2-6; 8 bases line up with TRBD2. The CDR3 has 18 residues. J was trimmed by 2 bases and V by 4 bases; bases with no gene match: 10. CDR1 and CDR2 from the germline V gene are LNHNV and YYDKDF (reference sequence). CDR3 residues: CATSKPAGVKAGANVLTF. CDR3 DNA sequence: TGTGCCACCAGCAAACCAGCGGGAGTTAAGGCTGGGGCCAACGTCCTGACTTTC.

The V and J genes are TRBV15 and TRBJ2-7; 7 bases fit TRBD1. This CDR3 region has 14 residues. Germline loops: CDR1 LNHNV, CDR2 YYDKDF (reference sequence). V shed 4 bases and J 3 bases; nucleotides not matched to a gene: 6. CDR3 sequence reads: CATSTTGFFYEQYF. CDR3 bases: TGTGCCACCAGCACGACAGGGTTTTTCTACGAGCAGTACTTC.

DNA of the CDR3: TGTGCCAGCAGCTTAGTGGCTAGCGGGAACACCGGGGAGCTGTTTTTT. It encodes CASSLVASGNTGELFF. This sequence joins TRBV7-3 and TRBJ2-2, with 7 bases identical to TRBD2. The J segment lost 1 base and the V segment lost 2 bases, leaving 4 bases of the junction unmatched. CDR3 length equals 16 residues. Germline-derived CDR1 and CDR2 are SGHTA and FQGTGA.

This chain connects TRBV7-9 to TRBJ2-7; a weak D match, TRBD1 (5 bases). Germline loops: CDR1 SEHNR, CDR2 FQNEAQ (reference sequence). This CDR3 region has 14 residues. V was clipped by 5 bases and J by 0 bases, with 11 bases between them. Written as DNA, the CDR3 is TGTGCCAGCAGCATCGACAGAAACTCCTACGAGCAGTACTTC. Residues: CASSIDRNSYEQYF.

The V gene is TRBV7-8, the J gene TRBJ2-1; TRBD2 aligns across 7 bases. V dropped 2 bases and J dropped 8; count of bases not matched to a gene: 0. This CDR3 has 12 amino acids. Germline CDR1 reads SGHVS; CDR2 reads FQNEAQ. Here the CDR3 reads CASSLSGDEQFF. The CDR3 DNA reads TGTGCCAGCAGCTTAAGCGGGGATGAGCAGTTCTTC.

This chain links TRBV11-1 with TRBJ2-1, with 11 bases identical to TRBD2. Trimming at V came to 6 bases and at J to 5 bases, leaving 12 bases not matched to a gene. Germline CDR1 and CDR2: SGHAT and FQDESV (reference sequence). This CDR3 is built from 17 residues. CDR3 sequence (DNA): TGTGCCAGCAGGAAAATCTTTGTGGGACTAGCGGACAATGAGCAGTTCTTC. It is translated as CASRKIFVGLADNEQFF.

This chain connects TRBV7-2 to TRBJ2-1, with D uncertain. There are 15 residues in the CDR3. Trimming took off 7 bases at V and 4 bases at J, with 17 bases between the two ends. Germline V gives CDR1 SGHTA, CDR2 FQGNSA. The CDR3 reads CASTIRWSSYNEQFF. As DNA, the CDR3 is TGTGCCAGCACCATTCGCTGGAGTTCGTACAATGAGCAGTTCTTC.

This chain links TRBV11-3 with TRBJ2-1; 9 positions agree with TRBD2. Per the germline V gene, CDR1 is SGHNT and CDR2 is YENEEA. CDR3 length: 14 residues. V gave up 5 bases and J gave up 7 bases; unmatched junction bases: 6. CDR3 bases: TGTGCCAGCAGCCGGAGCGGGAGGTATAATGAGCAGTTCTTC. Amino acid sequence: CASSRSGRYNEQFF.

This CDR3 reads CASSQDRDRAVGELFF. For the CDR3, the DNA is TGCGCCAGCAGCCAAGATCGGGACAGGGCGGTCGGGGAGCTGTTTTTT. The chain has TRBV4-3 and TRBJ2-2; TRBD1 matches at 9 bases. Germline-derived CDR1 and CDR2 are LGHNA and YSLEER. With V trimmed by 0 bases and J by 7 bases, 6 bases remained unmatched. The CDR3 has 16 residues.

The J gene is TRBJ2-1, the V gene TRBV7-9, with TRBD2 matching over 8 bases. The ends lost 5 bases at V and 9 bases at J; junction bases unmatched: 15. Looked up from germline, CDR1 is SEHNR and CDR2 is FQNEAQ (reference sequence). The CDR3 sequence is 16 residues long. The CDR3 DNA follows: TGTGCCAGCAGCATTAAAGGAGCGGGAGAAATGTGTGAGCAGTTCTTC. Amino acids: CASSIKGAGEMCEQFF.

This clone turned up a few times. The genes are TRBV18 and TRBJ2-3; D may be TRBD2 (6 bases). Deletions cut 0 bases from V and 4 bases from J, with 8 bases between. The CDR3 has 14 amino acids. Germline assignment: CDR1 KGHSH and CDR2 LQKENI. CDR3 residues: CASSPPGGADTQYF. CDR3 nucleotides: TGTGCCAGCTCACCACCGGGGGGAGCAGATACGCAGTATTTT.

CDR3 sequence (DNA): TGTGCCAGCGCCCTAGGTGGGGGGACGTGCGAGCAGTACTTC. The encoded protein is CASALGGGTCEQYF. The J gene is TRBJ2-7, the V gene TRBV7-8, with a tentative D call TRBD2 (6 bases). The germline V gene encodes CDR1 SGHVS and CDR2 FQNEAQ. The CDR3 contains 14 residues. V dropped 8 bases and J dropped 6 bases, with 20 bases sitting between them.

This clone was seen only a few times. The chain links TRBV4-1 to TRBJ2-7, with D perhaps being TRBD1 or TRBD2 (5 bases each). Trimming took off 5 bases at V and 0 bases at J, with 8 bases between the two ends. The CDR3 covers 13 residues. Germline V gene lookup returns CDR1 MGHRA and CDR2 YSYEKL. The CDR3 sequence: CASSWDASYEQYF. The CDR3 nucleotides read TGCGCCAGCAGCTGGGACGCCTCCTACGAGCAGTACTTC.

The chain links TRBV28 to TRBJ2-7, with 9 bases aligning to TRBD1. From germline, CDR1 is MDHEN and CDR2 SYDVKM. With 8 bases clipped from V and 4 bases from J, the junction kept 9 bases outside the gene matches. This CDR3 contains 14 residues. In DNA, the CDR3 is TGTGCCAGCGGATTACAGGGGGCCCCTTACGAGCAGTACTTC. This encodes CASGLQGAPYEQYF.

V usage is TRBV5-6 and J usage is TRBJ1-2; the D is unclear. Trimming pared 0 bases from V and 3 bases from J, leaving 12 bases between. CDR3 length: 15 amino acids. Germline CDR1 and CDR2: SGHDT and YYEEEE. The CDR3 loop is CASSLALSPDYGYTF. Here the CDR3 DNA reads TGTGCCAGCAGCTTGGCCCTCTCCCCAGACTATGGCTACACCTTC.

The V call is TRBV29-1, the J call TRBJ1-1; 7 bases are shared with TRBD1. There are 13 residues in the CDR3. The ends lost 7 bases at V and 5 bases at J; junction bases unmatched: 10. The germline gives CDR1 SQVTM, CDR2 ANQGSEA. The CDR3 sequence: CSAVSGQRTEAFF. The CDR3, as DNA: TGCAGCGCTGTCTCGGGACAGAGAACTGAAGCTTTCTTT.

V gene TRBV7-2 combines with J gene TRBJ2-7, with D hard to call. Germline CDR1 is SGHTA and CDR2 is FQGNSA. The V end was cut by 0 bases, the J end by 6 bases, with 12 bases between. This CDR3 has 14 amino acids. The CDR3 loop reads CASSLAGPIREQYF. The CDR3 DNA sequence: TGTGCCAGCAGCTTAGCAGGACCGATACGCGAGCAGTACTTC.

V gene TRBV9 combines with J gene TRBJ2-7; 8 bases agree with TRBD2. The germline CDR1 and CDR2 sequences are SGDLS and YYNGEE. Trimming cost V 0 bases and J 5 bases; bases outside gene matches: 4. This CDR3 comprises 14 residues. CDR3 loop: CASSVGTSPNEQYF. CDR3 nucleotide sequence: TGTGCCAGCAGCGTAGGGACTAGCCCCAACGAGCAGTACTTC.

This clone was recorded once. The chain is built from TRBV19 and TRBJ1-1, with 7 bases aligning to TRBD1. The CDR3 extends over 14 amino acids. The ends lost 7 bases at V and 1 base at J; junction bases unmatched: 6. The germline V gene encodes CDR1 LNHDA and CDR2 SQIVND (reference sequence). The CDR3 coding sequence is TGTGCCAGTAAGGAGGGGGCCCGGAACACTGAAGCTTTCTTT. Its protein product is CASKEGARNTEAFF.

This clone was recorded a few times. V gene TRBV10-3 combines with J gene TRBJ1-2, with 9 nucleotides matching TRBD1. Germline CDR1 reads ENHRY; CDR2 reads SYGVKD. The CDR3 sequence is 11 residues long. The trim removed 10 bases at V and 8 bases at J, leaving 5 bases unmatched. Here the CDR3 DNA reads TGTGCCACTAGGACAGGGGTGGGCTACACCTTC. It yields the protein CATRTGVGYTF.

CDR3 loop: CASSRDRLEYSNQPQHF. The CDR3 DNA follows: TGTGCCAGCAGCCGGGACAGGCTCGAATATAGCAATCAGCCCCAGCATTTT. The J gene is TRBJ1-5, the V gene TRBV2, with 8 positions matching TRBD1. Germline V lookup: CDR1 SNHLY, CDR2 FYNNEI. J gave up 0 bases and V 6 bases, and 10 bases lay outside the gene matches. The CDR3 covers 17 residues.

V is TRBV7-9 and J is TRBJ1-1; no firm D call. The CDR3 has 17 residues. V dropped 1 base and J dropped 10 bases, with 25 bases sitting between them. Germline CDR1 SEHNR, CDR2 FQNEAQ (reference sequence). CDR3 sequence reads: CASSLVGEVGTLVAAFF. The DNA for the CDR3 is TGTGCCAGCAGCTTAGTAGGAGAGGTAGGAACGTTAGTGGCAGCTTTCTTT.

This clone was seen only once. The chain combines TRBV5-1 with TRBJ1-4; D ambiguous. V was shortened by 3 bases and J by 0 bases, with 30 bases between the two germline ends. CDR1 and CDR2 (germline): SGHRS, YFSETQ. The CDR3 runs 22 residues. The CDR3 DNA follows: TGCGCCAGCAGCTCACCCTCTCCTGACCGGGCCGACTGGACGGCAACTAATGAAAAACTGTTTTTT. As protein: CASSSPSPDRADWTATNEKLFF. The entire variable domain, with the rest obtained from reference TRBV5-1 and TRBJ1-4, is as follows: KAGVTQTPRYLIKTRGQQVTLSCSPISGHRSVSWYQQTPGQGLQFLFEYFSETQRNKGNFPGRFSGRQFSNSRSEMNVSTLELGDSALYLCASSSPSPDRADWTATNEKLFFGSGTQLSVL.